This TCR beta chain derives from a study of spatial heterogeneity in lung cancer. Using its own MiXCR run on the 5' RACE reads, TCRdb lists one record per CDR3 protein. The sample has 49,000 or so distinct CDR3 sequences; about an eighth are singletons. With 2 bases removed from V and 8 bases from J, the gap between germline ends came to 15 bases. The CDR3 loop spans 14 amino acids. CDR1 is DFQATT, CDR2 SNEGSKA, per germline (reference sequence). Time point meaning: blood at routine non-recurrence follow-up after resection. This clonotype originated in a male donor with early-stage non-small cell lung cancer. The starting material was PBMCs, obtained at follow-up. This sequence joins TRBV20-1 and TRBJ1-4, with D hard to call. The CDR3 DNA reads as TGCAGTGCTAGAACGGACGGGAGCTTGGAAAAACTGTTTTTT. This encodes CSARTDGSLEKLFF.